The entry that follows covers one TCR beta chain sequence. Its antigen target is currently unknown. The record has no base qualities; no much larger clone is one base away. The germline V gene sets CDR1 to SGHTS and CDR2 to YDEGEE. A distance of 20 bases separates the germline ends of V and J, which lose 6 bases and 5 bases respectively. The CDR3 has 15 amino acids, counting the end cysteine and phenylalanine. Of all the DNA, just the CDR3 is kept, 45 bases in frame from base 1. The source of the sample is a study of control samples from healthy donors and cancer patients (dated by TCRdb to about 2020). Library prep was done by the immunoSEQ multiplex PCR assay. TCRdb re-hosts the immuneACCESS table, in-frame sequences only. Its copies lack some clones; in the studies checked, an unresolved V gene accounts for under half of them, and the cause for the rest is not known. A total of roughly 130,000 clones appear in this sample, just under 95% of them only once. Clones ranked in the top ten supply 12% to 15% of the sample.

The source of this sequence is a man in his sixties with colorectal cancer. The V gene is TRBV5-8 and the J gene is TRBJ1-2; the D gene is not confidently resolved. The sequenced sample consisted of PBMCs. The nucleotide sequence is TGTGCCAGCACCAAGGACTCCCAACGACGGTATGGCTACACCTTC. Protein translation: CASTKDSQRRYGYTF. Where the CDR3 stops, the reference TRBV5-8 and TRBJ1-2 genes take over; the full variable domain is EAGVTQSPTHLIKTRGQQATLRCSPISGHTSVYWYQQALGLGLQFLLWYDEGEERNRGNFPPRFSGRQFPNYSSELNVNALELEDSALYLCASTKDSQRRYGYTFGSGTRLTVV.